What follows are 12 T cell receptor beta chains derived from one specimen sequenced in a study of shared clonotypes between healthy human individuals. Method: immunoSEQ multiplex PCR; TCRdb's copy keeps in-frame clones and lacks some. Among 2 million to 3 million clones listed, 93% were seen once. Sequenced material: naive CD4+ T cells from PBMCs. Subset of the sample: CD45RA+ positively selected. Receptor source: a man aged 18 to 35 in good health. Some clones in this sample may be carry-over from other donors' samples.

Comment on this clone: Other nucleotide sequences in the sample specify the same CDR3. The V and J genes are TRBV9 and TRBJ1-2, with 7 positions matching TRBD1. The CDR3 has 13 amino acids. V dropped 3 bases and J dropped 3; count of bases not matched to a gene: 2. Germline CDR1 and CDR2: SGDLS and YYNGEE. The CDR3 sequence is CASSGQGDYGYTF. The DNA of the CDR3 is TGTGCCAGCAGCGGACAGGGTGACTATGGCTACACCTTC.

The chain links TRBV4-1 to TRBJ2-1, with D possibly TRBD1 on 5 matching bases. CDR3 length: 17 amino acids. The V end was cut by 3 bases, the J end by 5 bases, with 20 bases between. Germline V gene sequence: CDR1 MGHRA, CDR2 YSYEKL. CDR3 bases: TGCGCCAGCAGCCATATCATCCGAATTCAGGGAAACAATGAGCAGTTCTTC. Protein: CASSHIIRIQGNNEQFF.

The rearrangement uses TRBV19 and TRBJ2-1, with D perhaps TRBD1 (6 bases). CDR1 and CDR2 (germline): LNHDA, SQIVND (reference sequence). V was clipped by 3 bases and J by 9 bases, with 9 bases between them. The CDR3 covers 12 residues. CDR3 residues: CASSMRQVEQFF. The CDR3 region has the DNA TGTGCCAGTAGTATGAGACAGGTTGAGCAGTTCTTC.

This clone has just one count. The chain combines TRBV10-1 with TRBJ2-1, with 10 bases identical to TRBD1. Germline CDR1 reads WNHNN; CDR2 reads SYGVQD (reference sequence). The CDR3 consists of 15 residues. With 2 bases clipped from V and 12 bases from J, the junction kept 10 bases outside the gene matches. In DNA form, the CDR3 reads TGCGCCAGCAGTGAGGGGGACAGGGGAGATGCTAGGCAGTTCTTC. Encoded protein: CASSEGDRGDARQFF.

The genes are TRBV5-8 and TRBJ2-2; 13 bases match TRBD2. CDR3 length: 17 residues. The junction had 6 bases not matched to a gene; V was cut back by 2 bases and J by 5 bases. CDR1 and CDR2 (germline): SGHTS, YDEGEE. The CDR3 loop reads CASSLGLAGVGTGELFF. The CDR3 DNA reads as TGTGCCAGCAGCTTAGGACTAGCGGGAGTCGGGACCGGGGAGCTGTTTTTT. Full variable domain (missing parts from reference TRBV5-8 and TRBJ2-2): EAGVTQSPTHLIKTRGQQATLRCSPISGHTSVYWYQQALGLGLQFLLWYDEGEERNRGNFPPRFSGRQFPNYSSELNVNALELEDSALYLCASSLGLAGVGTGELFFGEGSRLTVL.

A word on this clone: This sample includes further DNA sequences coding for the same CDR3. The chain combines TRBV11-2 with TRBJ2-7; D ambiguous. Trimming left V 5 bases short and J 0 bases short, with 8 bases between. The CDR3 spans 13 residues. From germline, CDR1 is SGHAT and CDR2 FQNNGV. CDR3 DNA sequence: TGTGCCAGCAGCCCGGGTGGCTCCTACGAGCAGTACTTC. Translated: CASSPGGSYEQYF. Using reference TRBV11-2 and TRBJ2-7 for the parts outside the CDR3, the full variable domain is EAGVAQSPRYKIIEKRQSVAFWCNPISGHATLYWYQQILGQGPKLLIQFQNNGVVDDSQLPKDRFSAERLKGVDSTLKIQPAKLEDSAVYLCASSPGGSYEQYFGPGTRLTVT.

The rearrangement links TRBV7-3 to TRBJ1-1, with D possibly TRBD1 on 5 matching bases. V gave up 5 bases and J gave up 3 bases, with 13 bases separating them. Germline lookup yields CDR1 SGHTA and CDR2 FQGTGA. The CDR3 totals 14 residues. CDR3 DNA: TGTGCCAGCAGCGCAACAGGCTCCCACACTGAAGCTTTCTTT. It specifies CASSATGSHTEAFF.

The rearrangement joins TRBV11-2 to TRBJ2-5; D gene unclear. CDR1 is SGHAT and CDR2 is FQNNGV in the germline V gene. CDR3 length equals 15 residues. V shed 2 bases and J shed 5 bases, with 15 bases lying between them. The CDR3 DNA reads TGTGCCAGCAGCTTAATAGGCGCAAGTGGCGAGACCCAGTACTTC. It codes for CASSLIGASGETQYF.

The V call is TRBV27, the J call TRBJ2-7; D might be TRBD1 (5 bases). The CDR3 loop spans 15 amino acids. Germline V gene sequence: CDR1 MNHEY, CDR2 SMNVEV (reference sequence). V was cut by 5 bases and J by 3 bases, with 17 bases left in between. The CDR3 region is CASSPRAGPGYEQYF. In nucleotides, the CDR3 is TGTGCCAGCAGTCCCCGCGCAGGGCCGGGCTACGAGCAGTACTTC.

The chain employs TRBV6-1 and TRBJ1-1, with a tentative D call TRBD1 (5 bases). V lost 5 bases to trimming and J lost 7 bases, with 14 bases between them. The CDR3 consists of 13 residues. Germline CDR1 and CDR2: MNHNS and SASEGT. CDR3 DNA: TGTGCCAGCAGTATTGAACGGGGGGGTGAAGCTTTCTTT. As protein: CASSIERGGEAFF.

The V and J genes are TRBV7-2 and TRBJ1-2, with a possible D match to TRBD1 (6 bases). Trimming stripped 3 bases from V and 6 bases from J, with 17 bases between. Germline V gene data show CDR1 as SGHTA and CDR2 as FQGNSA. The CDR3 has 15 amino acids. The CDR3 sequence is CASSFKGGLVDGYTF. CDR3 in DNA: TGTGCCAGCAGCTTTAAGGGGGGATTGGTAGATGGCTACACCTTC.

This chain connects TRBV20-1 to TRBJ1-3; D is ambiguous. The CDR3 has 11 residues. Per the germline V gene, CDR1 is DFQATT and CDR2 is SNEGSKA (reference sequence). V lost 6 bases and J lost 6, with 9 bases in between. CDR3 nucleotide sequence: TGCAGTGCCTCCCCCGAAAACACCATATATTTT. This translates into CSASPENTIYF.